This passage covers 29 T cell receptor beta chains from one sample sequenced in a study of CD8+CD57+ T cells in acquired aplastic anemia. Genomic DNA templated the TCR beta VDJ and CDR3 profiling. TCRdb re-called the reads through MiXCR, storing one row per CDR3 protein. The sample consists of approximately 200,000 distinct CDR3 sequences, roughly 64% of them appearing once. Source material: sorted CD4+, CD8+, or CD8+CD57+ T cells (not recorded which) from PBMCs. The receptors here all came from a human donor with severe aplastic anemia or a healthy control (not recorded which).

The chain joins TRBV6-4 to TRBJ2-5; 12 bases line up with TRBD2. After removal of 5 bases from V and 6 bases from J, the junction contained 13 bases not matched to a gene. The CDR3 loop spans 17 amino acids. Germline loops: CDR1 MRHNA, CDR2 SNTAGT. In DNA, the CDR3 is TGTGCCAGCAGTTACGGACTAGCGGGGTCCGTGTCGAAGACCCAGTACTTC. Its protein product is CASSYGLAGSVSKTQYF.

This clonotype was seen repeatedly, ten times or more. The chain carries TRBV12-3 or TRBV12-4 and TRBJ1-4; 7 bases align to TRBD1. The V and J ends lost 1 base and 7 bases, in that order; junction bases with no gene match: 12. The CDR3 has 17 residues. The CDR3 protein is CASSLGLQGGFGEKLFF. CDR3 sequence (DNA): TGTGCCAGCAGTTTAGGTCTTCAGGGGGGATTTGGTGAAAAACTGTTTTTT.

In its sample, this clonotype was seen many times. The chain couples TRBV19 to TRBJ2-1; D may be TRBD1 (6 bases). The CDR3 spans 13 residues. V lost 6 bases and J lost 4, with 10 bases in between. The germline CDR1 and CDR2 sequences are LNHDA and SQIVND (reference sequence). The CDR3 region has the DNA TGTGCCAGTAGCACCCAGGGGTACAATGAGCAGTTCTTC. The encoded protein is CASSTQGYNEQFF.

The chain combines TRBV20-1 with TRBJ2-2, with D perhaps given as TRBD1 or TRBD2 (5 bases each). The CDR3 loop spans 15 amino acids. Looked up from germline, CDR1 is DFQATT and CDR2 is SNEGSKA (reference sequence). V lost 0 bases, J lost 7 bases, and 15 bases lay in between. The CDR3, as DNA: TGCAGTGCTAGAGATGGAGGTGGGGGTGGCGGGGAGCTGTTTTTT. This codes for CSARDGGGGGGELFF.

This clonotype was seen a few times. This chain uses TRBV19 with TRBJ2-7; 9 nucleotides agree with TRBD2. The trim removed 11 bases at V and 5 bases at J, leaving 7 bases unmatched. Germline V gene lookup returns CDR1 LNHDA and CDR2 SQIVND (reference sequence). This CDR3 has 12 amino acids. This chain's CDR3 is CAGAGGHDEQYF. The CDR3 nucleotides read TGTGCCGGAGCGGGGGGCCACGACGAGCAGTACTTC.

This clonotype appeared a few times. J is TRBJ1-6 and V is TRBV29-1; 7 bases fit TRBD1. Looked up from germline, CDR1 is SQVTM and CDR2 is ANQGSEA. V dropped 6 bases and J dropped 10; count of bases not matched to a gene: 6. CDR3 length equals 12 residues. The CDR3 here is CSVSTGESPLHF. In DNA, the CDR3 is TGCAGCGTGAGCACAGGGGAATCACCCCTCCACTTT.

This clonotype showed up many times. The chain links TRBV19 to TRBJ1-1; possible D gene TRBD1, 5 bases. The V end lost 1 base, the J end lost 5 bases, and 11 bases lay between the germline ends. The CDR3 is 14 amino acids. Per germline, CDR1 LNHDA and CDR2 SQIVND (reference sequence). CDR3 nucleotides: TGTGCCAGTAGTATAGGGGGGGAGAGGACTGAAGCTTTCTTT. It specifies CASSIGGERTEAFF.

This clonotype was observed at least ten times. This chain links TRBV10-3 with TRBJ1-2, with 7 nucleotides matching TRBD1. CDR3 length: 16 amino acids. The J segment lost 5 bases and the V segment lost 0 bases, leaving 9 bases of the junction unmatched. Germline CDR1 reads ENHRY; CDR2 reads SYGVKD. The CDR3 region has the DNA TGTGCCATCAGTGAGTCGGGTCAGGGGGTGTCTTATGGCTACACCTTC. Protein: CAISESGQGVSYGYTF.

Ten or more counts support this clonotype. V gene TRBV11-2 combines with J gene TRBJ2-7; D is ambiguous. Germline V gene lookup returns CDR1 SGHAT and CDR2 FQNNGV. Trimming removed 0 bases from V and 4 bases from J, with 7 bases in between. The CDR3 is 13 amino acids. CDR3 DNA sequence: TGTGCCAGCAGCTTAGAGCAGGCTTACGAGCAGTACTTC. Protein sequence: CASSLEQAYEQYF. Full variable domain (missing parts from reference TRBV11-2 and TRBJ2-7): EAGVAQSPRYKIIEKRQSVAFWCNPISGHATLYWYQQILGQGPKLLIQFQNNGVVDDSQLPKDRFSAERLKGVDSTLKIQPAKLEDSAVYLCASSLEQAYEQYFGPGTRLTVT.

V is TRBV27 and J is TRBJ2-7; D is undetermined. The V end was cut by 5 bases, the J end by 6 bases, with 17 bases between. The CDR3 has 14 residues. Germline V lookup: CDR1 MNHEY, CDR2 SMNVEV (reference sequence). The CDR3 sequence: CASSPGESVGEQYF. In DNA form, the CDR3 reads TGTGCCAGCAGTCCCGGTGAGAGTGTGGGCGAGCAGTACTTC.

The CDR3 loop is CASSLTLRVNTEAFF. CDR3 bases: TGTGCCAGCAGCTTAACTCTCAGGGTAAACACTGAAGCTTTCTTT. V is TRBV7-9 and J is TRBJ1-1, with D possibly being TRBD1 (5 bases). Between the trimmed V and J ends, which lost 2 bases and 2 bases, there was a span of 12 bases. The CDR3 totals 15 residues. In germline, CDR1 is SEHNR, CDR2 FQNEAQ (reference sequence).

V usage is TRBV6-5 and J usage is TRBJ2-1; 7 nucleotides align to TRBD1. This CDR3 region has 17 residues. The germline V gene encodes CDR1 MNHEY and CDR2 SVGAGI. The ends lost 2 bases at V and 9 bases at J; junction bases unmatched: 16. CDR3 residues: CASSYRWDSPNDTEQFF. The CDR3 DNA reads TGTGCCAGCAGTTACCGATGGGACAGTCCGAATGACACTGAGCAGTTCTTC.

This chain connects TRBV24-1 to TRBJ2-3; D is unclear. The CDR3 length is 13 residues. The germline V gene has CDR1 KGHDR and CDR2 SFDVKD. V lost 5 bases to trimming and J lost 3 bases, with 8 bases between them. The CDR3 nucleotides read TGTGCCACCAGTGCGGTGGATACAGATACGCAGTATTTT. Protein sequence: CATSAVDTDTQYF.

This chain joins TRBV5-4 and TRBJ2-5; tentative D call: TRBD1 (5 bases). The DNA end lines up better with TRBJ2-7; the J call may be wrong. Germline V CDR1 and CDR2: SGHNT, YYREEE (reference sequence). The CDR3 loop spans 15 amino acids. The DNA of the CDR3 is TGTGCCAGCAGCGTCATCCAGGGTAGCTCCTACGAGCAGTACTTC. Its protein product is CASSVIQGSSYEQYF.

CDR3 region: CSVEDGVTEQYF. In DNA form, the CDR3 reads TGCAGCGTTGAAGATGGGGTAACCGAGCAGTACTTC. The rearrangement links TRBV29-1 to TRBJ2-7, with D unclear. Germline CDR1 is SQVTM and CDR2 is ANQGSEA. The CDR3 is 12 amino acids. V was clipped by 0 bases and J by 6 bases, with 9 bases between them.

In this sample, this clonotype turned up once. This chain joins TRBV4-2 and TRBJ2-7, with D unresolved. V was trimmed by 1 base and J by 6 bases, leaving 16 bases between them. The V gene's germline CDR1 is LGHNA and CDR2 YNFKEQ. This CDR3 has 15 residues. The CDR3 protein is CASSQVGSPLGEQYF. For the CDR3, the DNA is TGTGCCAGCAGCCAAGTCGGTTCTCCCTTAGGCGAGCAGTACTTC.

This clonotype has only a few counts. The rearrangement links TRBV7-3 to TRBJ2-7; D is possibly TRBD1 (5 bases). The V gene's germline CDR1 is SGHTA and CDR2 FQGTGA. The CDR3 has 13 amino acids. V lost 6 bases to trimming and J lost 4 bases, with 13 bases between them. CDR3 residues: CASRGQGRYEQYF. The CDR3 DNA reads as TGTGCCAGCAGGGGGCAGGGTCGGTACGAGCAGTACTTC.

This clonotype has only one observation. Since no conserved phenylalanine or tryptophan closes the CDR3, a read error is the likely cause. V usage is TRBV20-1 and J usage is TRBJ1-2; D ambiguous. This CDR3 comprises 14 residues. CDR1 and CDR2 (germline): DFQATT, SNEGSKA (reference sequence). Trimming stripped 3 bases from V and 5 bases from J, with 16 bases between. The CDR3 DNA follows: TGCAGTGCTAGGGAGACACGAACTGGGTATGGCTACACCTGC. Protein product: CSARETRTGYGYTC.

V gene TRBV25-1 combines with J gene TRBJ1-6; the match to TRBD1 covers 9 bases. This CDR3 has 14 amino acids. In germline, CDR1 is MGHDK, CDR2 SYGVNS. After removal of 4 bases from V and 9 bases from J, the junction contained 4 bases not matched to a gene. The CDR3: CASSGQGVGSPLHF. CDR3 coding DNA: TGTGCCAGCAGTGGACAGGGGGTAGGTTCACCCCTCCACTTT.

The V gene is TRBV9, the J gene TRBJ1-3, with a tentative D call TRBD1 (5 bases). V lost 3 bases, J lost 8 bases, and 21 bases lay in between. Germline values: CDR1 SGDLS, CDR2 YYNGEE. The CDR3 is 16 amino acids. CDR3 sequence reads: CASSGLRQTVGYTIYF. Written as DNA, the CDR3 is TGTGCCAGCAGCGGCTTGAGGCAGACAGTCGGCTACACCATATATTTT.

The rearrangement uses TRBV20-1 and TRBJ2-2; D tentatively reads TRBD1 or TRBD2 (5 bases each). V was pared by 1 base and J by 4 bases, with 7 bases between. CDR1 DFQATT and CDR2 SNEGSKA come from the germline V gene (reference sequence). CDR3 length: 13 residues. The CDR3 DNA reads TGCAGTGCTAGAGGGGGGTTCACCGGGGAGCTGTTTTTT. Protein sequence: CSARGGFTGELFF.

This clonotype is a singleton in its sample. V and J are TRBV7-3 and TRBJ2-7; 7 bases map to TRBD2. The junction had 10 bases not matched to a gene; V was cut back by 7 bases and J by 4 bases. This CDR3 is built from 14 residues. Germline loops: CDR1 SGHTA, CDR2 FQGTGA. The DNA for the CDR3 is TGTGCCAGCACCCCGTCAAGCGGGGAGTACGAGCAGTACTTC. Protein sequence: CASTPSSGEYEQYF.

This clonotype was detected only once. The V call is TRBV2, the J call TRBJ1-1; 7 bases fit TRBD1. The CDR3 length is 12 residues. Trimming took 6 bases from V and 8 from J; bases not matched to a gene: 6. The V gene's germline CDR1 is SNHLY and CDR2 FYNNEI. CDR3 nucleotide sequence: TGTGCCAGCAGAGATGGGGGACAGGAAGCTTTCTTT. Its protein is CASRDGGQEAFF.

V gene TRBV19 combines with J gene TRBJ2-7; D is possibly TRBD2 (7 bases). CDR1 and CDR2 (germline): LNHDA, SQIVND (reference sequence). The CDR3 loop spans 14 amino acids. V was shortened by 5 bases and J by 5 bases, with 16 bases between the two germline ends. The CDR3 nucleotides are TGTGCCAGTAGTTACACTGGGGGGGCCAACGAGCAGTACTTC. Encoded protein: CASSYTGGANEQYF.

The chain combines TRBV15 with TRBJ2-6; D might be TRBD2 (6 bases). V dropped 6 bases and J dropped 0 bases, with 18 bases sitting between them. Germline values: CDR1 LNHNV, CDR2 YYDKDF (reference sequence). The CDR3 loop spans 18 amino acids. DNA of the CDR3: TGTGCCACCAGGGGTCCGGGACTTCGTCTCTCTGGGGCCAACGTCCTGACTTTC. Translated: CATRGPGLRLSGANVLTF.

V and J are TRBV7-3 and TRBJ2-2; possible D gene TRBD1, 6 bases. V was trimmed by 5 bases and J by 8 bases, leaving 12 bases between them. Germline V gene data show CDR1 as SGHTA and CDR2 as FQGTGA. CDR3 length: 13 amino acids. The CDR3 DNA is TGTGCCAGCAGCCCCTCAGGGGTGGGGGAGCTGTTTTTT. Amino acid sequence: CASSPSGVGELFF.

The chain links TRBV7-6 to TRBJ2-1, with D perhaps TRBD2 (5 bases). The CDR3 spans 13 residues. V was pared by 0 bases and J by 9 bases, with 9 bases between. The germline CDR1 and CDR2 sequences are SGHVS and FNYEAQ. DNA of the CDR3: TGTGCCAGCAGCTTAGCGGTAGGGAGTGAGCAGTTCTTC. Its translation: CASSLAVGSEQFF.

This clonotype has at least ten counts. The chain employs TRBV2 and TRBJ2-3; D perhaps matches TRBD2 (6 bases). This CDR3 spans 12 amino acids. Trimming left V 11 bases short and J 6 bases short, with 15 bases between. Per germline, CDR1 SNHLY and CDR2 FYNNEI. For the CDR3, the DNA is TGTGCCCTGCGGGGAGCTACGGATACGCAGTATTTT. Its translation is CALRGATDTQYF.

The genes are TRBV9 and TRBJ1-2; D is perhaps TRBD1 (6 bases). Germline CDR1 SGDLS, CDR2 YYNGEE. CDR3 size: 12 residues. The ends were cut back, 0 bases at V and 7 bases at J, with 7 bases in the middle. CDR3 bases: TGTGCCAGCAGCGTAGTACAGGGTGGCTACACCTTC. Residues: CASSVVQGGYTF.